Reported below is one T cell receptor (beta chain). Its antigen remains unidentified. The sample carries other DNA sequences with the same CDR3. Generated by immunoSEQ multiplex PCR, the TCRdb table keeps only in-frame clones and is missing some. The repertoire consists of about 160,000 clones, with about 85% occurring once and the leading ten covering approximately 4.8%. These data come from a study of lymphopenia after photon versus proton radiotherapy. Study conclusions and caveats: Under photons, naive T cells and diversity fell while effector/memory populations rose. A bigger post-nadir fall in TCR diversity correlated inversely with survival time in deceased patients. Post-nadir diversity loss with photons came from oligoclonal expansion, particularly CD8+ Temra cells. Survival link was tested only in deceased patients; proton benefit remains a possibility.

V shed 0 bases and J shed 5 bases, with 8 bases lying between them. The CDR3 totals 13 residues. CDR1 is SGHRS, CDR2 YFSETQ, per germline. The sequences come from peripheral blood, collected from a patient treated with photon-based radiotherapy. This sequence was found in a man aged 50 to 59 with gastric cancer. This chain connects TRBV5-1 to TRBJ1-1; unclear D gene. CDR3 nucleotides: TGCGCCAGCAGCTTGGAAGGAGGGACTGAAGCTTTCTTT. Translating gives CASSLEGGTEAFF. The entire variable domain, with the rest obtained from reference TRBV5-1 and TRBJ1-1, is as follows: KAGVTQTPRYLIKTRGQQVTLSCSPISGHRSVSWYQQTPGQGLQFLFEYFSETQRNKGNFPGRFSGRQFSNSRSEMNVSTLELGDSALYLCASSLEGGTEAFFGQGTRLTVV.